A single sample is the source of the 10 T cell receptor beta chains below, sequenced in a study of radiation and T cells in renal cell carcinoma. Time point described: blood 2 weeks post-SBRT. Treatment in this sample: 15 Gy SBRT to primary tumor, nephrectomy 4 weeks later. The table came from immunoSEQ multiplex PCR; TCRdb's copy has only in-frame clones and leaves some out. The sample carries 100,000 to 150,000 clones, around 81% recorded once. The source material was blood, sampled from a patient whose treatment included radiotherapy and nephrectomy. The origin of the receptors is a man aged 50-59 years with renal cell carcinoma.

This rearrangement joins TRBV6-5 to TRBJ2-6; the D is unclear. CDR3 length: 15 amino acids. V was clipped by 1 base and J by 1 base, with 5 bases between them. Germline CDR1 MNHEY, CDR2 SVGAGI. The CDR3 coding sequence is TGTGCCAGCAGTTACTTTGGTTCTGGGGCCAACGTCCTGACTTTC. This translates into CASSYFGSGANVLTF.

The CDR3 reads CASSQAARGGLTDTQYF. CDR3 nucleotides: TGTGCCAGCAGCCAAGCTGCGCGGGGGGGCCTTACAGATACGCAGTATTTT. This sequence joins TRBV4-2 and TRBJ2-3; 9 bases map to TRBD2. V lost 1 base, J lost 3 bases, and 8 bases stayed unmatched. The germline V gene encodes CDR1 LGHNA and CDR2 YNFKEQ. This CDR3 spans 17 amino acids.

This clone appeared a few times. V is TRBV6-5 and J is TRBJ1-6; no reliable D call. Germline V CDR1 and CDR2: MNHEY, SVGAGI. CDR3 length equals 14 residues. V was cut by 4 bases and J by 6 bases, with 10 bases left in between. The CDR3 DNA is TGTGCCAGCAGTTTACAAGGGAGTAATTCACCCCTCCACTTT. It translates to CASSLQGSNSPLHF.

This clone was seen a single time. This rearrangement joins TRBV15 to TRBJ2-2, with 9 bases lining up with TRBD1. This CDR3 is 14 amino acids long. CDR1 and CDR2 (germline): LNHNV, YYDKDF (reference sequence). V lost 6 bases and J lost 5; bases outside the gene matches: 4. The CDR3 DNA is TGTGCCACCAGTAGACAGGGGGGGACCGGGGAGCTGTTTTTT. This codes for CATSRQGGTGELFF.

The table lists this clone with a count of one. This chain connects TRBV19 to TRBJ2-2; D gene unclear. From germline, CDR1 is LNHDA and CDR2 SQIVND (reference sequence). This CDR3 spans 16 amino acids. The germline V and J ends were trimmed by 10 bases and 4 bases, with 22 bases remaining between them. The CDR3 sequence: CATTPFSTSVTGELFF. The CDR3 DNA is TGTGCCACTACCCCTTTTTCCACCTCGGTCACCGGGGAGCTGTTTTTT.

V usage is TRBV2 and J usage is TRBJ2-2; tentative D call: TRBD2 (6 bases). The germline V gene encodes CDR1 SNHLY and CDR2 FYNNEI. Trimming took off 8 bases at V and 5 bases at J, with 12 bases between the two ends. CDR3 length equals 13 residues. The CDR3, as DNA: TGTGCCAGCTTGCGGGAAGGGACCGGGGAGCTGTTTTTT. Its translation is CASLREGTGELFF.

The chain uses TRBV9 and TRBJ2-7, with 9 bases aligning to TRBD1. This CDR3 comprises 13 residues. V shed 2 bases and J 8 bases; nucleotides not matched to a gene: 5. The germline V gene has CDR1 SGDLS and CDR2 YYNGEE. The CDR3 DNA is TGTGCCAGCAGCGTCGGGACAGGGTCGCAGCAGTACTTC. This codes for CASSVGTGSQQYF.

The chain has TRBV10-3 and TRBJ2-3; 8 bases map to TRBD2. Germline V gives CDR1 ENHRY, CDR2 SYGVKD. This CDR3 contains 13 residues. Trimming removed 11 bases from V and 5 bases from J; junction bases left unmatched: 9. CDR3 region: CAVSGETQDTQYF. As DNA, the CDR3 is TGTGCCGTTAGCGGGGAGACACAAGATACGCAGTATTTT.

The rearrangement uses TRBV4-3 and TRBJ2-1; D uncertain. V lost 1 base and J 9 bases, leaving 7 bases between the germline ends. The CDR3 contains 12 residues. From germline, CDR1 is LGHNA and CDR2 YSLEER. The CDR3 DNA is TGCGCCAGCAGCCAAGGTCGTGGTGAGCAGTTCTTC. The encoded protein is CASSQGRGEQFF.

This clone has only a few counts. The J gene is TRBJ2-7, the V gene TRBV28; possibly TRBD1 or TRBD2 for D (5 bases each). Germline V gene data show CDR1 as MDHEN and CDR2 as SYDVKM. V was cut by 3 bases and J by 6 bases, with 6 bases left in between. This CDR3 has 11 amino acids. The DNA for the CDR3 is TGTGCCAGCAGTTTGGGGGTCGAGCAGTACTTC. This encodes CASSLGVEQYF.